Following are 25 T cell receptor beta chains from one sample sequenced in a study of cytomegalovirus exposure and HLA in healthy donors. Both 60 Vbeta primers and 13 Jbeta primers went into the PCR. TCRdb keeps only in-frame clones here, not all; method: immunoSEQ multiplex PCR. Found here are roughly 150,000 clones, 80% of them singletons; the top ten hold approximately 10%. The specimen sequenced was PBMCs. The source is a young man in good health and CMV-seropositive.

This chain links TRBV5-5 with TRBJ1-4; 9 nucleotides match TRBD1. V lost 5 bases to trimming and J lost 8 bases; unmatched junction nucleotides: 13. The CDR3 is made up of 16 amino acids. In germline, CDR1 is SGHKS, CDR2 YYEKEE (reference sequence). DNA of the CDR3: TGTGCCAGCAGTTCCCTTGCGGGACAGGGTAACGAAAAACTGTTTTTT. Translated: CASSSLAGQGNEKLFF.

The CDR3 DNA reads TGTGCCAGCAGCGAGAAACAGGGGGCAGGTTACGAGCAGTACTTC. Encoded protein: CASSEKQGAGYEQYF. The chain joins TRBV14 to TRBJ2-7, with 9 bases lining up with TRBD1. Trimming at V came to 5 bases and at J to 4 bases, leaving 9 bases not matched to a gene. Germline assignment: CDR1 SGHDN and CDR2 FVKESK. This CDR3 has 15 amino acids.

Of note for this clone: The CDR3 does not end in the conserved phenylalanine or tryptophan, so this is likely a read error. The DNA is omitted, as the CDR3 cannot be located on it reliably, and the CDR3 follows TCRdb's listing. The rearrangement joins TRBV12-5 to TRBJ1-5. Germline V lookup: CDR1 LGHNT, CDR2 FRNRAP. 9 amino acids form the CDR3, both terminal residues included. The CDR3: CASGLSPTL.

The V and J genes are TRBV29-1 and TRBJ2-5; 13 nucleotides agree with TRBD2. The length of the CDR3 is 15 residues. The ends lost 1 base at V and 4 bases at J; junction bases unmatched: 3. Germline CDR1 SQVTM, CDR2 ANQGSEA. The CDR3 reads CSVEVGLAGAETQYF. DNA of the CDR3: TGCAGCGTTGAAGTTGGACTAGCGGGAGCAGAGACCCAGTACTTC.

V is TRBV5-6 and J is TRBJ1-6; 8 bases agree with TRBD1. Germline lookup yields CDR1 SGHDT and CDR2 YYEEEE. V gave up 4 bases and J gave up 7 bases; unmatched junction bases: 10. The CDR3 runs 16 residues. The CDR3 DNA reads TGTGCCAGCAGCCCGGATACAGGGGGTGAGAATTCACCCCTCCACTTT. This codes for CASSPDTGGENSPLHF.

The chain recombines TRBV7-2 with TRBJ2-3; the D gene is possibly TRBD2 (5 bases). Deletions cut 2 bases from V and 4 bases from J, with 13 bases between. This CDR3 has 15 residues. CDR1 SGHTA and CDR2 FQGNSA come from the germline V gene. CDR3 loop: CASSLIFSDSDTQYF. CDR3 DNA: TGTGCCAGCAGCTTAATTTTTTCGGACTCAGATACGCAGTATTTT.

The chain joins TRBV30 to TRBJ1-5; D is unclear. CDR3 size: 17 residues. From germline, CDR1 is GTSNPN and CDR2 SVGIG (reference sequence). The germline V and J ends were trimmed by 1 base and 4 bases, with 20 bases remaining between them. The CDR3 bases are TGTGCCTGGAGTGCTGATGATGGAGGGTGGGGAAATCAGCCCCAGCATTTT. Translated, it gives CAWSADDGGWGNQPQHF.

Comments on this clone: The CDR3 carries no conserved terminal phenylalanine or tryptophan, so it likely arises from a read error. As DNA, the CDR3 is TGTGCCAGCAGCCAACAGGGGGCGGACCTCCACCTT. Its protein product is CASSQQGADLHL. The rearrangement uses TRBV7-8 and TRBJ1-6; TRBD1 matches 9 bases. V lost 5 bases, J lost 15 bases, and 5 bases stayed unmatched. There are 12 residues in the CDR3. CDR1 and CDR2 (germline): SGHVS, FQNEAQ.

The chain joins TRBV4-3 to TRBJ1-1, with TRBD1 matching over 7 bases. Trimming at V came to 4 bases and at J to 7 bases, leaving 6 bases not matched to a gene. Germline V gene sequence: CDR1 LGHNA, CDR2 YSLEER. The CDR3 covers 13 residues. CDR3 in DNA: TGCGCCAGCAGCCTAGTGGGGACAGATGAAGCTTTCTTT. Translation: CASSLVGTDEAFF.

The CDR3 DNA reads as TGTGCCAGCAGCCTCACCGGGATCGAAGCTTTCTTT. It translates to CASSLTGIEAFF. This chain uses TRBV7-9 with TRBJ1-1, with D uncertain. The V end was cut by 5 bases, the J end by 8 bases, with 12 bases between. The germline CDR1 and CDR2 sequences are SEHNR and FQNEAQ (reference sequence). This CDR3 region has 12 residues. The variable domain in full, completed from reference TRBV7-9 and TRBJ1-1, reads DTGVSQNPRHKITKRGQNVTFRCDPISEHNRLYWYRQTLGQGPEFLTYFQNEAQLEKSRLLSDRFSAERPKGSFSTLEIQRTEQGDSAMYLCASSLTGIEAFFGQGTRLTVV.

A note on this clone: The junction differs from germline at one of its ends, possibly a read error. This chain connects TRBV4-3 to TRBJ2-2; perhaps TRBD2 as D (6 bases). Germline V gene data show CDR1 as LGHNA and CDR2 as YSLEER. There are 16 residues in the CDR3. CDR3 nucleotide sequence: TGCGCCAGCAGCCAGGTACCGGGACTCGTAACCGGGGGGCTGTTTTTT. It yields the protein CASSQVPGLVTGGLFF.

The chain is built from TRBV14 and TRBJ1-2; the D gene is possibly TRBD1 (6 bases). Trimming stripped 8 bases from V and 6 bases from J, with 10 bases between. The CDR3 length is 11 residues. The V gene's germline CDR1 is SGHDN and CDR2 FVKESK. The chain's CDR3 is CASSNRDGYTF. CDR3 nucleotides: TGTGCCAGCTCCAACAGGGATGGCTACACCTTC.

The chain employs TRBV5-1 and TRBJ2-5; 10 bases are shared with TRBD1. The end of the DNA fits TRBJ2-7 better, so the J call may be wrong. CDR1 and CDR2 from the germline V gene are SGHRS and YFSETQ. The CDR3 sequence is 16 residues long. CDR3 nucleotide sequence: TGCGCCAGCAGCTTTCGACAGGGGGCCCTCTCGTCCGAGCAGTACTTC. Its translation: CASSFRQGALSSEQYF.

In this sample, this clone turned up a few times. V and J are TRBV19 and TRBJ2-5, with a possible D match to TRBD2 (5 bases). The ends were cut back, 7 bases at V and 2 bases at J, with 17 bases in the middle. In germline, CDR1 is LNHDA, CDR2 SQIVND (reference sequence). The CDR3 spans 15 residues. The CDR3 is CASMVKVGVQETQYF. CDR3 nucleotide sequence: TGTGCCAGTATGGTTAAAGTCGGGGTACAAGAGACCCAGTACTTC. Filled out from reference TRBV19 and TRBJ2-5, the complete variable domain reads DGGITQSPKYLFRKEGQNVTLSCEQNLNHDAMYWYRQDPGQGLRLIYYSQIVNDFQKGDIAEGYSVSREKKESFPLTVTSAQKNPTAFYLCASMVKVGVQETQYFGPGTRLLVL.

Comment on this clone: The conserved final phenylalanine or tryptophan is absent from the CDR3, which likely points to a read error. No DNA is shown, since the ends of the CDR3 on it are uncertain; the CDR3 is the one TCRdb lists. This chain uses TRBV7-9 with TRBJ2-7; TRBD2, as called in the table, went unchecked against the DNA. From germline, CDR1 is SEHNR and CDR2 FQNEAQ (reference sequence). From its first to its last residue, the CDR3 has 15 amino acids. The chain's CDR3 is CASSLGKLAGGPPRQ.

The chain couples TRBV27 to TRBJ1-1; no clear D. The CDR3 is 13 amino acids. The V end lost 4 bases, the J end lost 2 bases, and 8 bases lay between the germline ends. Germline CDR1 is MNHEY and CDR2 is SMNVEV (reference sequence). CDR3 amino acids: CASSSFLNTEAFF. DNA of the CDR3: TGTGCCAGCAGTTCGTTCCTCAACACTGAAGCTTTCTTT.

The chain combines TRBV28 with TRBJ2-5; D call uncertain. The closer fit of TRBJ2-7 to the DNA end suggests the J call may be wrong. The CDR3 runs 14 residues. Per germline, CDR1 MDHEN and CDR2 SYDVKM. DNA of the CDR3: TGTGCCAGCAGTTTTCCCCAGACACCCTACGAGCAGTACTTC. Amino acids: CASSFPQTPYEQYF.

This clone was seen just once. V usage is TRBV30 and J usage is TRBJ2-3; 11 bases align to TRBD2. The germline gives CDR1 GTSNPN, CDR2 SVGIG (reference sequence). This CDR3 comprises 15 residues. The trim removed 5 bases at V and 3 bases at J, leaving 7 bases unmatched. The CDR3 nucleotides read TGTGCCTGGGACAGACTAGCGGGAAGTACAGATACGCAGTATTTT. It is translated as CAWDRLAGSTDTQYF. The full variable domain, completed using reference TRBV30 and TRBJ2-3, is SQTIHQWPATLVQPVGSPLSLECTVEGTSNPNLYWYRQAAGRGLQLLFYSVGIGQISSEVPQNLSASRPQDRQFILSSKKLLLSDSGFYLCAWDRLAGSTDTQYFGPGTRLTVL.

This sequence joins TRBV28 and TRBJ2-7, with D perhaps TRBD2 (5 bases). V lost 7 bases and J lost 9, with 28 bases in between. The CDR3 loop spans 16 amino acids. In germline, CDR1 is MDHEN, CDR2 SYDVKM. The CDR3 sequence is CASNGLREGPTKGQYF. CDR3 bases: TGTGCCAGCAACGGGCTCCGGGAAGGACCTACGAAGGGGCAGTACTTC.

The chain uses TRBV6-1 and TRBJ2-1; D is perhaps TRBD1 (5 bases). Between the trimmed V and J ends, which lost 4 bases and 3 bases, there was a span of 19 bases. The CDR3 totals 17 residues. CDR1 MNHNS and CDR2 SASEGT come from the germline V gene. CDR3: CASSAVLQGFYYNEQFF. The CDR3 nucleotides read TGTGCCAGCAGTGCCGTTCTTCAGGGCTTTTACTACAATGAGCAGTTCTTC.

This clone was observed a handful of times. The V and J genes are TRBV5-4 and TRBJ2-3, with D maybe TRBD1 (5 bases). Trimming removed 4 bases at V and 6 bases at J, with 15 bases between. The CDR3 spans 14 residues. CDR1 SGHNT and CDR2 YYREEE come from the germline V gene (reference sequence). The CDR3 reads CASSASGAADTQYF. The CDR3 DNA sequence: TGTGCCAGCAGCGCGAGTGGGGCCGCCGATACGCAGTATTTT.

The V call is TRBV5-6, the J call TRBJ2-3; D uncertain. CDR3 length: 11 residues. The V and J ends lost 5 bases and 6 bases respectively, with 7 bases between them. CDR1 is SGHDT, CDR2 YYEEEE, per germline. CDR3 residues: CASSLADTQYF. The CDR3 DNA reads TGTGCCAGCAGTCTTGCGGATACGCAGTATTTT. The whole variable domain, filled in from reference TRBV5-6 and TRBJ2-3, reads DAGVTQSPTHLIKTRGQQVTLRCSPKSGHDTVSWYQQALGQGPQFIFQYYEEEERQRGNFPDRFSGHQFPNYSSELNVNALLLGDSALYLCASSLADTQYFGPGTRLTVL.

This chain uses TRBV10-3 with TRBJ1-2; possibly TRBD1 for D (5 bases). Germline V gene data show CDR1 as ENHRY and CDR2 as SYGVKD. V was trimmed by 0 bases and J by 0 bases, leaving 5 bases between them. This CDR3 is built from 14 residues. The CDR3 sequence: CAISESTANYGYTF. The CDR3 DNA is TGTGCCATCAGTGAGTCGACAGCTAACTATGGCTACACCTTC.

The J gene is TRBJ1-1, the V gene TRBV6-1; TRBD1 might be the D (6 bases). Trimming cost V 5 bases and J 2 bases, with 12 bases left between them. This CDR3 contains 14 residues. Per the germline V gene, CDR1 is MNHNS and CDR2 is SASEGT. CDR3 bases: TGTGCCAGCAGTTCGCAGGGGAGAAACACTGAAGCTTTCTTT. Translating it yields CASSSQGRNTEAFF.

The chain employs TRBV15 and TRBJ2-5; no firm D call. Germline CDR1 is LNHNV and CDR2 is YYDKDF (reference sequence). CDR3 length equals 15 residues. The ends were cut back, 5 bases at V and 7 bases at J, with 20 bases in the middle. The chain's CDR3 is CATSLDFTLSGTQYF. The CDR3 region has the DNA TGTGCCACCAGCCTGGATTTTACCTTATCGGGGACCCAGTACTTC.